This T cell receptor (beta chain) was sequenced in a study of CD8 T cells in Susac syndrome. RNA amounts of roughly 0.45 to 1 ug underwent reverse transcription with random hexamers. Across 54 Vbeta and 13 Jbeta, TCR beta CDR3 was amplified with immunoSEQ multiplex PCR. TCRdb reanalysed the immunoSEQ multiplex PCR reads using MiXCR and keeps one entry per CDR3 protein. Among about 120,000 distinct CDR3 sequences, roughly 90% were seen once, and the ten largest hold 0.12%. Trimming removed 8 bases from V and 3 bases from J, with 28 bases in between. CDR1 is SEHNR, CDR2 FQNEAQ, per germline (reference sequence). The CDR3 contains 19 residues. Sequencing of TCR beta was undertaken in CD8+ and CD4+ T cells derived from blood. Healthy donors matched for age and sex were used as controls. It was negative isolation that provided the CD8+ and CD4+ T cells, whereas TEMRA cells were enriched by FACS.

The rearrangement links TRBV7-9 to TRBJ2-2; D may be TRBD1 (6 bases). Sequenced: CD8+ T cells from PBMCs. The sequence derives from a human donor in good health. CDR3 bases: TGTGCCAGCCCTGAAATTGAACGGGACACAAGGGGCTACACCGGGGAGCTGTTTTTT. Its translation is CASPEIERDTRGYTGELFF. The full variable domain, its missing parts supplied by reference TRBV7-9 and TRBJ2-2, is DTGVSQNPRHKITKRGQNVTFRCDPISEHNRLYWYRQTLGQGPEFLTYFQNEAQLEKSRLLSDRFSAERPKGSFSTLEIQRTEQGDSAMYLCASPEIERDTRGYTGELFFGEGSRLTVL.